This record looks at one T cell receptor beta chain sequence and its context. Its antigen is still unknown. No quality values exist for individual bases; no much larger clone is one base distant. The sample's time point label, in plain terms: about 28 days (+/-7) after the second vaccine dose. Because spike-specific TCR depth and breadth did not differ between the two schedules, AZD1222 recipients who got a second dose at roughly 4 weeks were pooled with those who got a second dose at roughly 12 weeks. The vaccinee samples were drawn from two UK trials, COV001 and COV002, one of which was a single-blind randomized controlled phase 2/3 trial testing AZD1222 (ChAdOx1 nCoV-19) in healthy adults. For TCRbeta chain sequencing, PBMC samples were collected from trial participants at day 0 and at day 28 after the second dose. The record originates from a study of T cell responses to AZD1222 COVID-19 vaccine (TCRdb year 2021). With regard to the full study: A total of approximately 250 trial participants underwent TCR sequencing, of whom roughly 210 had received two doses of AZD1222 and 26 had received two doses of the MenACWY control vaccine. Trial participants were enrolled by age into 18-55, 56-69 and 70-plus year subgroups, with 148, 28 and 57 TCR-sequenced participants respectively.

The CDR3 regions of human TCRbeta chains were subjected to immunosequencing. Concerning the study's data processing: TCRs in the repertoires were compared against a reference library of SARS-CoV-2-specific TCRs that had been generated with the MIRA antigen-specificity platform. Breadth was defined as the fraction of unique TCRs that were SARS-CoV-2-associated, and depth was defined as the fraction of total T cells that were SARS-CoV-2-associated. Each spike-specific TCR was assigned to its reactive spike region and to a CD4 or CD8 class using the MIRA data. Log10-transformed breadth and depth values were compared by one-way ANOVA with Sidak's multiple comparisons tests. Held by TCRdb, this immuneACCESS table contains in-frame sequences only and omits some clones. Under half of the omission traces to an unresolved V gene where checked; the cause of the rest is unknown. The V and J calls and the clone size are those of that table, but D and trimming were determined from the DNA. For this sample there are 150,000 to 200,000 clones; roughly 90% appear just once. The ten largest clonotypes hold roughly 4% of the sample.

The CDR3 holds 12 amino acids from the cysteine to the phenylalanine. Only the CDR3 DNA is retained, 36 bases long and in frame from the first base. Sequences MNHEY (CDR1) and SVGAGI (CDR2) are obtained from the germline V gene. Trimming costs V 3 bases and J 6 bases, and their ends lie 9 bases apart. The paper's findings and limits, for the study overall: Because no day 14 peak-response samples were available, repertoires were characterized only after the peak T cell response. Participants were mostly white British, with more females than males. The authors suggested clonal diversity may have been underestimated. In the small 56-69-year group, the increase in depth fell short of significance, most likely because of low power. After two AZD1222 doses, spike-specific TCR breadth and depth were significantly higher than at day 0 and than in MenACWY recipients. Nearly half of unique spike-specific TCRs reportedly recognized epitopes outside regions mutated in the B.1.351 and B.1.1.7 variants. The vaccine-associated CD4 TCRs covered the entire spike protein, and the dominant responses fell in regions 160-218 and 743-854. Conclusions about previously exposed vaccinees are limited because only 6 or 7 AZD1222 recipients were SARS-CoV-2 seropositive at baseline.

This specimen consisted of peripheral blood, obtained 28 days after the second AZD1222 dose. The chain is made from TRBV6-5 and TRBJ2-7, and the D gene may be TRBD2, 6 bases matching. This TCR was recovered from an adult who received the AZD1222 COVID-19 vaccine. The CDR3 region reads CASSYDSGEQYF. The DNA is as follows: TGTGCCAGCAGTTATGATAGCGGCGAGCAGTACTTC.